A single sample is the source of the 15 T cell receptor beta chains below, sequenced in a study of Ad26.COV2.S vaccination and SARS-CoV-2 variants. Treatment: 15 to 20 received Ad26.COV2.S at low or high dose, single or two shots; 5 received placebo; per-sample allocation not given. The investigators took samples on day 63 after the first vaccine or placebo injection. TCRdb keeps only in-frame clones here, not all; method: immunoSEQ multiplex PCR. The sample lists about 320,000 clones, just over 85% occurring once. The input for sequencing was peripheral blood, taken in a trial of Ad26.COV2.S vaccine versus placebo. These receptors were obtained from a person between 18 and 60 years old who received the Ad26.COV2.S COVID-19 vaccine or a placebo.

The V gene is TRBV9, the J gene TRBJ2-2, with 7 bases aligning to TRBD1. The CDR3 is made up of 16 amino acids. Germline loops: CDR1 SGDLS, CDR2 YYNGEE. The V gene end was trimmed by 0 bases and the J gene end by 2 bases; junction bases not matched to a gene: 4. CDR3 region: CASSVGGTVNTGELFF. The CDR3 DNA reads TGTGCCAGCAGCGTAGGGGGGACAGTAAACACCGGGGAGCTGTTTTTT.

The chain joins TRBV25-1 to TRBJ1-2; D uncertain. CDR1 is MGHDK and CDR2 is SYGVNS in the germline V gene. The CDR3 sequence is 16 residues long. V was cut by 2 bases and J by 0 bases, with 13 bases left in between. The CDR3 region is CASSEVSAGANYGYTF. As DNA, the CDR3 is TGTGCCAGCAGTGAAGTTTCAGCCGGGGCTAACTATGGCTACACCTTC.

The V and J genes are TRBV9 and TRBJ2-3; D is possibly TRBD2 (6 bases). Germline-derived CDR1 and CDR2 are SGDLS and YYNGEE. Trimming left V 4 bases short and J 10 bases short, with 16 bases between. The CDR3 totals 13 residues. This chain's CDR3 is CASSLSGTDAQYF. The CDR3 DNA is TGTGCCAGCAGCCTATCCGGGACTGACGCGCAGTATTTT.

The V gene is TRBV30, the J gene TRBJ1-1; D is perhaps TRBD1 (5 bases). V lost 4 bases, J lost 0 bases, and 18 bases lay in between. This CDR3 has 16 residues. Germline assignment: CDR1 GTSNPN and CDR2 SVGIG (reference sequence). CDR3 amino acids: CAWNAVGTDMNTEAFF. CDR3 nucleotides: TGTGCCTGGAACGCTGTGGGGACGGACATGAACACTGAAGCTTTCTTT.

This clone was seen a few times. V gene TRBV3-1 (or the pseudogene TRBV3-2) combines with J gene TRBJ1-1, with D uncertain. In germline, CDR1 is LGHDT, CDR2 YNNKEL (reference sequence). CDR3 length: 15 residues. The ends were cut back, 3 bases at V and 7 bases at J, with 18 bases in the middle. DNA of the CDR3: TGTGCCAGCAGCCACCCGGACCCCCCGGGCGTTGAAGCTTTCTTT. As protein: CASSHPDPPGVEAFF.

This clone was seen repeatedly, ten times or more. This chain links TRBV27 with TRBJ1-5; D call uncertain. The length of the CDR3 is 13 residues. Trimming pared 2 bases from V and 6 bases from J, leaving 8 bases between. Germline CDR1 and CDR2: MNHEY and SMNVEV (reference sequence). For the CDR3, the DNA is TGTGCCAGCAGTTTAAATAGTCGTCAGCCCCAGCATTTT. This encodes CASSLNSRQPQHF.

The chain carries TRBV19 and TRBJ1-1, with 10 bases lining up with TRBD1. From germline, CDR1 is LNHDA and CDR2 SQIVND (reference sequence). This CDR3 comprises 15 residues. The V gene end was trimmed by 1 base and the J gene end by 3 bases; junction bases not matched to a gene: 2. CDR3 sequence reads: CASSIVGQGDTEAFF. CDR3 DNA sequence: TGTGCCAGTAGTATAGTAGGACAGGGGGACACTGAAGCTTTCTTT.

This clone came up once. The V gene is TRBV9, the J gene TRBJ2-3; no firm D call. Germline V gene sequence: CDR1 SGDLS, CDR2 YYNGEE. The CDR3 loop spans 15 amino acids. V lost 2 bases and J 1 base, leaving 11 bases between the germline ends. For the CDR3, the DNA is TGTGCCAGCAGCGTCCTAGGTCTGGGCACAGATACGCAGTATTTT. Its translation is CASSVLGLGTDTQYF.

This chain uses TRBV27 with TRBJ1-1; D is possibly TRBD1 (5 bases). This CDR3 has 15 residues. Germline values: CDR1 MNHEY, CDR2 SMNVEV (reference sequence). The ends were cut back, 0 bases at V and 4 bases at J, with 12 bases in the middle. As DNA, the CDR3 is TGTGCCAGCAGTTTATCGAGGGGTGTAGGCACTGAAGCTTTCTTT. Residues: CASSLSRGVGTEAFF.

The genes are TRBV6-6 and TRBJ2-2; no clear D. Trimming left V 0 bases short and J 1 base short, with 3 bases between. The CDR3 is made up of 14 amino acids. Germline CDR1 and CDR2: MNHNY and SVGAGI (reference sequence). CDR3 bases: TGTGCCAGCAGTTACTCCCAGAACACCGGGGAGCTGTTTTTT. Amino acid sequence: CASSYSQNTGELFF.

This sequence joins TRBV3-1 (or the pseudogene TRBV3-2) and TRBJ1-5; TRBD1 agrees at 8 bases. Germline V CDR1 and CDR2: LGHDT, YNNKEL (reference sequence). J gave up 8 bases and V 1 base, and 10 bases lay outside the gene matches. The CDR3 has 16 residues. In DNA, the CDR3 is TGTGCCAGCAGCCAAGGCAGGGGGCCTGGGTTGGAGCCCCAGCATTTT. Protein: CASSQGRGPGLEPQHF.

This chain links TRBV10-3 with TRBJ1-2; D unclear. The V and J ends lost 9 bases and 4 bases respectively, with 12 bases between them. Per the germline V gene, CDR1 is ENHRY and CDR2 is SYGVKD. This CDR3 is 12 amino acids long. CDR3 loop: CAIQEGVYGYTF. In DNA, the CDR3 is TGTGCCATTCAGGAGGGAGTCTATGGCTACACCTTC.

The chain carries TRBV7-2 and TRBJ1-4; the D gene is possibly TRBD1 (6 bases). Germline V gene lookup returns CDR1 SGHTA and CDR2 FQGNSA. The germline V and J ends were trimmed by 1 base and 6 bases, with 12 bases remaining between them. The CDR3 is 15 amino acids. The chain's CDR3 is CASSLVQGLDEKLFF. The DNA for the CDR3 is TGTGCCAGCAGCTTAGTACAGGGTTTGGATGAAAAACTGTTTTTT.

V usage is TRBV11-3 and J usage is TRBJ1-1; no firm D call. CDR1 is SGHNT and CDR2 is YENEEA in the germline V gene. CDR3 length: 11 amino acids. V gave up 0 bases and J gave up 7 bases, with 3 bases separating them. CDR3 residues: CASSLEVEAFF. The CDR3 DNA sequence: TGTGCCAGCAGCTTAGAAGTTGAAGCTTTCTTT.

The chain joins TRBV7-9 to TRBJ1-6, with no clear D. The V and J ends lost 1 base and 6 bases respectively, with 10 bases between them. The CDR3 spans 15 residues. Germline lookup yields CDR1 SEHNR and CDR2 FQNEAQ (reference sequence). CDR3 DNA sequence: TGTGCCAGCAGCTTAGAATCCAGGCGTAATTCACCCCTCCACTTT. It translates to CASSLESRRNSPLHF. Full variable domain (missing parts from reference TRBV7-9 and TRBJ1-6): DTGVSQNPRHKITKRGQNVTFRCDPISEHNRLYWYRQTLGQGPEFLTYFQNEAQLEKSRLLSDRFSAERPKGSFSTLEIQRTEQGDSAMYLCASSLESRRNSPLHFGNGTRLTVT.